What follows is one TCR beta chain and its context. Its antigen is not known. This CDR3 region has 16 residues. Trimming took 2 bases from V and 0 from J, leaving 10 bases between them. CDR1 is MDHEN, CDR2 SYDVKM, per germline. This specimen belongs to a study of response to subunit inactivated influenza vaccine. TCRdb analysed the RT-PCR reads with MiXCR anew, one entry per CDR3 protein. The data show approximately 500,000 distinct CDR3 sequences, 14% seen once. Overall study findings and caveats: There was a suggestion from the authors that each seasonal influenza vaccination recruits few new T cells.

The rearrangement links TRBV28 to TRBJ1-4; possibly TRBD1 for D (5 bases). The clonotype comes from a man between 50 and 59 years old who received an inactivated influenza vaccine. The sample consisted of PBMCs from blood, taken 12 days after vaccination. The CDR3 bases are TGTGCCAGCAGTTTAACAGGTCCATCAACTAATGAAAAACTGTTTTTT. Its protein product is CASSLTGPSTNEKLFF.